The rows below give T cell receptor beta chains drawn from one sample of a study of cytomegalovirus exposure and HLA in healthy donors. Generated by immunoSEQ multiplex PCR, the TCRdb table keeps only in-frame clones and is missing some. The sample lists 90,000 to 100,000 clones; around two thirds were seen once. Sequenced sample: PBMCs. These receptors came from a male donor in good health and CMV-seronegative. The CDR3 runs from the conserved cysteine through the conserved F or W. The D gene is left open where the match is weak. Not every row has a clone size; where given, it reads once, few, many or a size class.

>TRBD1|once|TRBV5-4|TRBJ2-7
TGTGCCAGCAGCAACGGACAGGGGGGATGGGGCGAGCAGTACTTC
CASSNGQGGWGEQYF
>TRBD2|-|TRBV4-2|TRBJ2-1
TGTGCCAGCAGCCAAGATCTAGCGGGATACTACAATGAGCAGTTCTTC
CASSQDLAGYYNEQFF
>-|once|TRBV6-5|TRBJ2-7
TGTGCCAGCAGTGAGCGGGTACCATCCTACGAGCAGTACTTC
CASSERVPSYEQYF
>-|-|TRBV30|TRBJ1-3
TGTGCCTGGAACAGGGACCTGAGAAACACCATATATTTT
CAWNRDLRNTIYF
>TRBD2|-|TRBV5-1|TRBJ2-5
TGCGCCAGCAGCATAGGGACTAGCGAGAAAGAGACCCAGTACTTC
CASSIGTSEKETQYF
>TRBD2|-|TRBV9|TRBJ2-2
TGTGCCAGCAGCGTCCTAGCGGGAGTCACCGGGGAGCTGTTTTTT
CASSVLAGVTGELFF
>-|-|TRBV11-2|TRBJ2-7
TGTGCCAGCAGCTTAGTTGACAGAGCCTACGAGCAGTACTTC
CASSLVDRAYEQYF
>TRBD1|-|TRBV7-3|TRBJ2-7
TGTGCCAGCAGCCCCGCACAGGGGGCCGACGAGCAGTACTTC
CASSPAQGADEQYF
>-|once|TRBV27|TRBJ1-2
TGTGCCAGCAAAGCAGGGACTTATGGCTACACCTTC
CASKAGTYGYTF
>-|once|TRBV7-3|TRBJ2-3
TGTGCCAGCAGCTTAACGTGGCCAGGGGAGCAGTATTTT
CASSLTWPGEQYF
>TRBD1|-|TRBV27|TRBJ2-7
TGTGCCAGCAGTTTAGTCAGGGGGCCGGGCGAGCAGTACTTC
CASSLVRGPGEQYF
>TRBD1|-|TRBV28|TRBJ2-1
TGTGCCAGCAGCCCGAGGGGGACAGGGATATCCAATGAGCAGTTCTTC
CASSPRGTGISNEQFF
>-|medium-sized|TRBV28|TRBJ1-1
TGTGCCAGCAGTCCCCCAGGACAGAAGGGAACTGAAGCTTTCTTT
CASSPPGQKGTEAFF
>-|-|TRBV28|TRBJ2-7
TGTGCCAGCACCGGCGGGCCGCTCGAGCAGTACTTC
CASTGGPLEQYF
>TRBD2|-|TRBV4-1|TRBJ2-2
TGCGCCAGCAGCGGGACTAGCGAGAACACCGGGGAGCTGTTTTTT
CASSGTSENTGELFF
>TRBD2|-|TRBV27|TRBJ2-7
TGTGCCAGCAGCTCTTTGGCAGCGGGAGGTTCCCCCTACGAGCAGTACTTC
CASSSLAAGGSPYEQYF
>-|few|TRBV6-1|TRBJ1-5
TGTGCCAGCAGTGAAGCGTCTCCAGAATATAGCAATCAGCCCCAGCATTTT
CASSEASPEYSNQPQHF
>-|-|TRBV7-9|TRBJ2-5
TGTGCCAGCAGCTTTGACAGGTTCCAAGAGACCCAGTACTTC
CASSFDRFQETQYF
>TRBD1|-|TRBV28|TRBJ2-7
TGTGCCAGCAGCGGACAGGTGGACGAGCAGTACTTC
CASSGQVDEQYF
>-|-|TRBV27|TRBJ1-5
TGTGCCAGCAGTTTATCCAGAACCCTTCGGCCCCAGCATTTT
CASSLSRTLRPQHF
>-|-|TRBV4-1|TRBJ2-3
TGCGCCAGCAGCTCCTCACACAGGGTGCCAACGGATACGCAGTATTTT
CASSSSHRVPTDTQYF
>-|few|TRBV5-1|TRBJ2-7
TGCGCCAGCAGCTTGGCCGCGGGCTACGAGCAGTACTTC
CASSLAAGYEQYF
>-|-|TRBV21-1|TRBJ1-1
TGTGCCAGCAGCAAAGAGGAGGGGCGATTTGCGGCTTTCTTT
CASSKEEGRFAAFF
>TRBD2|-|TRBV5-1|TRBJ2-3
TGCGCCAGCAGAAGGAGACTAGCGGGGGGCACAGATACGCAGTATTTT
CASRRRLAGGTDTQYF
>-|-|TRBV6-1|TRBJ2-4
TGTGCCAGCAGTGAGGACTCGAGACCGGGACACCGCAGCAGTTACTTC
CASSEDSRPGHRSSYF
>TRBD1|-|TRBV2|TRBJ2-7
TGTGCCAGCCCCCGGGCAGGGGGCGCGAAAAGCGAGCAGTACTTC
CASPRAGGAKSEQYF